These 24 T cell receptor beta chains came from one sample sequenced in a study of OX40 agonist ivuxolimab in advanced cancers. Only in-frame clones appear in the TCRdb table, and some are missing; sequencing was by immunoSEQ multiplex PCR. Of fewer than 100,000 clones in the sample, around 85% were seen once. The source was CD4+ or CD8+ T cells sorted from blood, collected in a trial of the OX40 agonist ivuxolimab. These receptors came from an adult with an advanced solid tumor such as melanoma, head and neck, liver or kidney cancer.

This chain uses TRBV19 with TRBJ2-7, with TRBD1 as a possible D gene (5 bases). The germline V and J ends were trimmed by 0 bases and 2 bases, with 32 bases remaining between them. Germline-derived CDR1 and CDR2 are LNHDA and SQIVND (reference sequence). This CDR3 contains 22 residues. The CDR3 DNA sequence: TGTGCCAGTAGTATAGACAGGGTCGCCCGGATCCGGTCCCCTTTAGACCCCTACGAGCAGTACTTC. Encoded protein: CASSIDRVARIRSPLDPYEQYF.

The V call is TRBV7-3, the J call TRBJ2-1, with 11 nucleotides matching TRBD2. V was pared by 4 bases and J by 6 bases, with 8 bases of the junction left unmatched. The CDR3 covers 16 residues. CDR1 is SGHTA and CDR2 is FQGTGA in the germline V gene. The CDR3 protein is CASSSQTSGDRNEQFF. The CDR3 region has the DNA TGTGCCAGCAGCTCCCAGACTAGCGGGGATCGCAATGAGCAGTTCTTC.

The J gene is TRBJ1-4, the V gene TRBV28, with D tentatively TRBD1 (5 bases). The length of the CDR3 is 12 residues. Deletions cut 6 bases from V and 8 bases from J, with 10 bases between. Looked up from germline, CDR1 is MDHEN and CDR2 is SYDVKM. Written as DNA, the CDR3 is TGTGCCAGCAGAACATCAGGGGAAAAACTGTTTTTT. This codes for CASRTSGEKLFF. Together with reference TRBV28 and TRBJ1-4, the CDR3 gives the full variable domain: DVKVTQSSRYLVKRTGEKVFLECVQDMDHENMFWYRQDPGLGLRLIYFSYDVKMKEKGDIPEGYSVSREKKERFSLILESASTNQTSMYLCASRTSGEKLFFGSGTQLSVL.

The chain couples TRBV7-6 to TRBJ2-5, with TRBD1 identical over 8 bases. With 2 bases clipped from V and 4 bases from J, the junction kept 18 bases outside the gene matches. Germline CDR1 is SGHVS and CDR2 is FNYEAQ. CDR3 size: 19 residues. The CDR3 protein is CASSLFAPVGQGGRETQYF. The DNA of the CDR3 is TGTGCCAGCAGCTTATTTGCTCCGGTCGGACAGGGCGGGCGAGAGACCCAGTACTTC. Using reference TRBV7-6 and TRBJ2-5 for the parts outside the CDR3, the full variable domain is GAGVSQSPRYKVTKRGQDVALRCDPISGHVSLYWYRQALGQGPEFLTYFNYEAQQDKSGLPNDRFSAERPEGSISTLTIQRTEQRDSAMYRCASSLFAPVGQGGRETQYFGPGTRLLVL.

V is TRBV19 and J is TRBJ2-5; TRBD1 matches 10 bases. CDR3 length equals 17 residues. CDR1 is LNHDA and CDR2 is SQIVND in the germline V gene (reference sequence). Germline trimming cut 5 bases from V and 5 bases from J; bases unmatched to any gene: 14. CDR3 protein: CASSPGTGEEAWETQYF. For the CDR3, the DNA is TGTGCCAGTAGTCCAGGGACAGGGGAGGAAGCGTGGGAGACCCAGTACTTC.

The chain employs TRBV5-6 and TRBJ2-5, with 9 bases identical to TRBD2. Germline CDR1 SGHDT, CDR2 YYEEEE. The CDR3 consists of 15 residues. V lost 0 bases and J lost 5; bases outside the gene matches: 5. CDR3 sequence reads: CASSLAASGDETQYF. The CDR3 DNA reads TGTGCCAGCAGCTTGGCGGCTAGCGGGGATGAGACCCAGTACTTC.

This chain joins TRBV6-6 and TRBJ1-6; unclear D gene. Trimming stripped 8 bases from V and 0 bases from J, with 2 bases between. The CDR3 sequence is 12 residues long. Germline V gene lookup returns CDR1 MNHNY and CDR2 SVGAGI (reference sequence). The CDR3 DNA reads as TGTGCCAGCGGCTCCTATAATTCACCCCTCCACTTT. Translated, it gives CASGSYNSPLHF.

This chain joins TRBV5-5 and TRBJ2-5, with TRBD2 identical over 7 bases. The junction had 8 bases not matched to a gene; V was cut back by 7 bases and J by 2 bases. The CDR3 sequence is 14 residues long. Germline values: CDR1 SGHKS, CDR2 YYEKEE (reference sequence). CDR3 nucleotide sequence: TGTGCCAGCCGCACTAGCGTGAGGCAAGAGACCCAGTACTTC. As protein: CASRTSVRQETQYF. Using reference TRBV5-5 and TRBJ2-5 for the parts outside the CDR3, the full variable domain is DAGVTQSPTHLIKTRGQQVTLRCSPISGHKSVSWYQQVLGQGPQFIFQYYEKEERGRGNFPDRFSARQFPNYSSELNVNALLLGDSALYLCASRTSVRQETQYFGPGTRLLVL.

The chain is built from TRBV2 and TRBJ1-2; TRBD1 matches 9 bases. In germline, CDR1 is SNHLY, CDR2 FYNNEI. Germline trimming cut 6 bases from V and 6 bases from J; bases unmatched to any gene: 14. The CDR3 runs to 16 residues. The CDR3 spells CASSSPGQGIVHGYTF. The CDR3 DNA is TGTGCCAGCAGCTCACCGGGACAGGGCATCGTTCATGGCTACACCTTC.

CDR3 amino acids: CARSLVPPEQFF. CDR3 DNA: TGTGCCAGAAGCTTGGTGCCCCCAGAGCAGTTCTTC. J is TRBJ2-1 and V is TRBV5-3; D gene ambiguous. TRBV5-3 is an open reading frame, and its role is uncertain. The germline V and J ends were trimmed by 0 bases and 10 bases, with 8 bases remaining between them. CDR3 length: 12 amino acids.

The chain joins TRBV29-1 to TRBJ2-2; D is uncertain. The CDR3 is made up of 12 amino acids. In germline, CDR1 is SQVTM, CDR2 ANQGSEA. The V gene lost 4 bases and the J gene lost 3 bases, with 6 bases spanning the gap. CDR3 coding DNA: TGCAGCGTTGTACAGTACACCGGGGAGCTGTTTTTT. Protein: CSVVQYTGELFF.

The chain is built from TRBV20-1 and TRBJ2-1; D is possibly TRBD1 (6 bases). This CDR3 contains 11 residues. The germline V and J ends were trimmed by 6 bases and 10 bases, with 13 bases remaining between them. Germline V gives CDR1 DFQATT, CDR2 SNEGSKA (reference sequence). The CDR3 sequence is CSARGGHEQFF. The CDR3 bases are TGCAGTGCCCGAGGGGGTCACGAGCAGTTCTTC.

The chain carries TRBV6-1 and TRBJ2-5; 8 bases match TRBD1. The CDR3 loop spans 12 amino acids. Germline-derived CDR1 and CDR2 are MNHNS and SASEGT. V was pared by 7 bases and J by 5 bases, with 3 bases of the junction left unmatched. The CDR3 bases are TGTGCCAGCAACCAGGGGGCCGAGACCCAGTACTTC. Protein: CASNQGAETQYF.

The CDR3 DNA reads TGTGCCTGGAGGGAAACCGGGACCCTGTTTTTT. This gives the protein CAWRETGTLFF. The rearrangement links TRBV30 to TRBJ1-4; D might be TRBD1 (5 bases). CDR1 and CDR2 from the germline V gene are GTSNPN and SVGIG (reference sequence). Trimming pared 3 bases from V and 14 bases from J, leaving 13 bases between. This CDR3 contains 11 residues.

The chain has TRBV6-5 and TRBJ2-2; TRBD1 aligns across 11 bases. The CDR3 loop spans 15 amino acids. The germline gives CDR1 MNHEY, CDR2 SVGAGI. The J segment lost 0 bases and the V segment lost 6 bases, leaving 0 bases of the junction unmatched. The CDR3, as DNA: TGTGCCAGCAGGGGACAGGGGGCGAACACCGGGGAGCTGTTTTTT. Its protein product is CASRGQGANTGELFF.

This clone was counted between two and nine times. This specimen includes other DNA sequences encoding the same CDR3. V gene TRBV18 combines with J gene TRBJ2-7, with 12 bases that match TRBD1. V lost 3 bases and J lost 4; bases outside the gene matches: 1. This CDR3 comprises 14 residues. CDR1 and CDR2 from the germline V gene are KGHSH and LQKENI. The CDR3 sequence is CASSPGQGAYEQYF. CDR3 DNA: TGTGCCAGCTCACCGGGACAGGGGGCATACGAGCAGTACTTC.

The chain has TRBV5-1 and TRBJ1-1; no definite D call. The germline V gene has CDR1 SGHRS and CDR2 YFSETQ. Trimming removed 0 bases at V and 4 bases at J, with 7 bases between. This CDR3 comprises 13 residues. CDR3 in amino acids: CASSLDLTTEAFF. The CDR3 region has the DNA TGCGCCAGCAGCTTGGACCTAACCACTGAAGCTTTCTTT.

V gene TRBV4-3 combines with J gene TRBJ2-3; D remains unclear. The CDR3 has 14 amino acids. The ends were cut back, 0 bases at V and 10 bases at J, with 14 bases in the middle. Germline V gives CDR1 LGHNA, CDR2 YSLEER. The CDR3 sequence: CASSQDNYSRAQYF. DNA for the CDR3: TGCGCCAGCAGCCAAGATAACTACAGCAGAGCGCAGTATTTT.

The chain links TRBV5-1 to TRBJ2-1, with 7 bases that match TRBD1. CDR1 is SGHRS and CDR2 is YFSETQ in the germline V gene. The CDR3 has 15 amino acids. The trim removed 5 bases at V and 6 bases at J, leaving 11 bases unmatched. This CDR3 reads CASRFPTGSANEQFF. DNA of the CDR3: TGCGCCAGCAGATTTCCGACAGGGTCGGCCAATGAGCAGTTCTTC.

CDR3 in amino acids: CASRVTGTRAEQFF. CDR3 coding DNA: TGTGCCAGTCGGGTCACAGGCACAAGGGCTGAGCAGTTCTTC. V usage is TRBV19 and J usage is TRBJ2-1, with a tentative D call TRBD1 (5 bases). The V and J ends lost 8 bases and 9 bases respectively, with 20 bases between them. The CDR3 extends over 14 amino acids. Per the germline V gene, CDR1 is LNHDA and CDR2 is SQIVND (reference sequence).

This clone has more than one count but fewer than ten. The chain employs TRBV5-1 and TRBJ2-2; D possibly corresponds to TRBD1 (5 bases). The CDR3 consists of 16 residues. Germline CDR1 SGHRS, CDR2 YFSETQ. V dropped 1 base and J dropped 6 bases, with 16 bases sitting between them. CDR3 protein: CASSLIAGQIAGELFF. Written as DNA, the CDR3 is TGCGCCAGCAGCTTGATAGCAGGGCAAATCGCCGGGGAGCTGTTTTTT. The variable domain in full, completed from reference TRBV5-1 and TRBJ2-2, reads KAGVTQTPRYLIKTRGQQVTLSCSPISGHRSVSWYQQTPGQGLQFLFEYFSETQRNKGNFPGRFSGRQFSNSRSEMNVSTLELGDSALYLCASSLIAGQIAGELFFGEGSRLTVL.

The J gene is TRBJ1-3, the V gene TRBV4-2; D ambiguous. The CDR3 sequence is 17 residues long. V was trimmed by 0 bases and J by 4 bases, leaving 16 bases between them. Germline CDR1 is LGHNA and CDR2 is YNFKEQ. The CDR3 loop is CASSQDLGWMAGNTIYF. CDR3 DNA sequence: TGTGCCAGCAGCCAAGATTTGGGATGGATGGCCGGAAACACCATATATTTT.

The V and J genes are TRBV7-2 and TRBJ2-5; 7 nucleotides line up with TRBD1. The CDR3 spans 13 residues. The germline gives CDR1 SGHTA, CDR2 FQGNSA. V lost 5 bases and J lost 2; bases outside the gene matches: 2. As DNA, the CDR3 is TGTGCCAGCAGCCCGGGACAGCAAGAGACCCAGTACTTC. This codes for CASSPGQQETQYF.

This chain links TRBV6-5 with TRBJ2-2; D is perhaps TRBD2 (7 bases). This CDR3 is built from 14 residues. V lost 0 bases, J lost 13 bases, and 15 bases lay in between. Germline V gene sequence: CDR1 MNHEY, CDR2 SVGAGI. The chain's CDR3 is CASSYSQGRGRLFF. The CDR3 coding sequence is TGTGCCAGCAGTTACTCCCAGGGGAGGGGACGGCTGTTTTTT.